Reported below is one T cell receptor beta chain. This entry comes from a study of blood T cell repertoires in COVID-19. The ends were cut back, 6 bases at V and 2 bases at J, with 23 bases in the middle. Germline V gene lookup returns CDR1 SNHLY and CDR2 FYNNEI. CDR3 length equals 18 residues. Clones were sequenced by immunoSEQ multiplex PCR, and TCRdb holds only the in-frame ones, with some missing. The sample has approximately 230,000 clones, more than 75% seen once. The sequenced material came from PBMCs or T cells enriched from blood (not recorded which). The sequence was collected from a man aged 35 to 55 who had recovered from COVID-19. The chain joins TRBV2 to TRBJ1-5, with a possible D match to TRBD1 (6 bases). Written as DNA, the CDR3 is TGTGCCAGCAGGAGTCACCTCAGGGGTATTTTGGGCAATCAGCCCCAGCATTTT. It is translated as CASRSHLRGILGNQPQHF.